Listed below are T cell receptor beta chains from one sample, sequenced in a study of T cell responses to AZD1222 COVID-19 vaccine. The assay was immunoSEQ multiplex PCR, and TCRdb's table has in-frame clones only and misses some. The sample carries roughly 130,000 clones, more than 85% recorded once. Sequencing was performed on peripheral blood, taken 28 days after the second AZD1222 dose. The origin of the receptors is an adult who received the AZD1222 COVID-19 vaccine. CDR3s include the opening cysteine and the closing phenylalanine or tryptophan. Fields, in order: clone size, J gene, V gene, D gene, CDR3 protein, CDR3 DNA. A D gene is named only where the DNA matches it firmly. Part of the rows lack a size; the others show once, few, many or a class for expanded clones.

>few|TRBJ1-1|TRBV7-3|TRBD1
CASSATGVNTEAFF
TGTGCCAGCAGCGCGACAGGGGTGAACACTGAAGCTTTCTTT
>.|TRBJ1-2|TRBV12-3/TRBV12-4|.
CASSPGAGYTF
TGTGCCAGCAGCCCAGGGGCTGGCTACACCTTC
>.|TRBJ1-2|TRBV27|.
CASSLLGGLYYGYTF
TGTGCCAGCAGTTTACTCGGGGGACTTTATTATGGCTACACCTTC
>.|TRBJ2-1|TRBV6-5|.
CASAGSSYNEQFF
TGTGCCAGCGCAGGGAGCTCCTACAATGAGCAGTTCTTC
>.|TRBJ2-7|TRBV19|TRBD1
CASSIRQGNYEQYF
TGTGCCAGTAGTATACGACAGGGGAACTACGAGCAGTACTTC
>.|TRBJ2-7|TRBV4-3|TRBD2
CASSLTGRGGEQYF
TGCGCCAGCAGCCTCACAGGGCGGGGGGGCGAGCAGTACTTC
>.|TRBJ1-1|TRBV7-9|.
CASSYSAGAGLTEAFF
TGTGCCAGCAGCTACTCGGCAGGGGCGGGTTTGACTGAAGCTTTCTTT
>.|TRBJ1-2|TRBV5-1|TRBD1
CASSFAGGEGYGYTF
TGCGCCAGCAGCTTTGCAGGGGGTGAAGGGTATGGCTACACCTTC
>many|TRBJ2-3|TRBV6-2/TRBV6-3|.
CASSYSGSTDTQYF
TGTGCCAGCAGTTACTCTGGGTCGACAGATACGCAGTATTTT
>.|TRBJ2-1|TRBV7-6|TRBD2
CASSLAVLAGPGEQFF
TGTGCCAGCAGCTTAGCGGTTTTAGCGGGACCCGGTGAGCAGTTCTTC
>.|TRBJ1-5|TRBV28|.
CASSPTSWGRPYQPQHF
TGTGCCAGCAGCCCCACTAGTTGGGGCAGACCTTATCAGCCCCAGCATTTT
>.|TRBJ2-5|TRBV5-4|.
CASSRQLSQETQYF
TGTGCCAGCAGCCGACAGCTAAGCCAAGAGACCCAGTACTTC
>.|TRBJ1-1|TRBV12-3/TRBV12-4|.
CASSFGRGAFF
TGTGCCAGCAGTTTTGGCAGGGGTGCTTTCTTT
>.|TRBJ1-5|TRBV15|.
CATSRLPGSGNQPQHF
TGTGCCACCAGCAGGCTCCCGGGGTCGGGCAATCAGCCCCAGCATTTT
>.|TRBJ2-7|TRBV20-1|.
CSARMAREQYF
TGCAGTGCTAGAATGGCGAGGGAGCAGTACTTC
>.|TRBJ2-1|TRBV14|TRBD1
CACGGTGGLNEQFF
TGTGCCTGCGGCGGGACAGGGGGCCTAAATGAGCAGTTCTTC
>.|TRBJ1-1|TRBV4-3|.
CASSQDWRSNTEAFF
TGCGCCAGCAGCCAAGATTGGAGGTCGAACACTGAAGCTTTCTTT